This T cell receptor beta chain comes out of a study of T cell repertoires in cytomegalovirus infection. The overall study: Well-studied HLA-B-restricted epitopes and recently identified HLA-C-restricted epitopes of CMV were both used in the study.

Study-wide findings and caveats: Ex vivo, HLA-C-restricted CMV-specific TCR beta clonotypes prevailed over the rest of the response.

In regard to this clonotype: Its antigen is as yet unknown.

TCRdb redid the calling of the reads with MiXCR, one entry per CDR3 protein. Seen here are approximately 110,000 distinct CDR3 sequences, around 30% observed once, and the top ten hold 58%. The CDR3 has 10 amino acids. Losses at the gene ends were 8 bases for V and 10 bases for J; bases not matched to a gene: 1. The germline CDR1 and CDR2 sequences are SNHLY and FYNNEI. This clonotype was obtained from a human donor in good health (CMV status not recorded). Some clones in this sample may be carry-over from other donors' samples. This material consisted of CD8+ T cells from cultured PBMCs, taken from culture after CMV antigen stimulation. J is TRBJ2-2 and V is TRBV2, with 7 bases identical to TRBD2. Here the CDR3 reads CASGGEELFF. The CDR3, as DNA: TGTGCCAGCGGGGGGGAGGAGCTGTTTTTT.